This TCR beta chain was profiled in a study of blood T cell repertoires in COVID-19. Whole-study context: Samples taken during acute and convalescent COVID-19 were collected in the United States, Italy and Spain. From T cells, B-cell-depleted T cells, or PBMCs came the material, which was cDNA or gDNA.

Germline V gene data show CDR1 as SGHRS and CDR2 as YFSETQ. With 3 bases removed from V and 6 bases from J, the gap between germline ends came to 9 bases. The CDR3 runs 13 residues. Authors' analysis steps: By means of reference gene primer amplification, nucleated cell counts were estimated. The table came from immunoSEQ multiplex PCR; TCRdb's copy has only in-frame clones and leaves some out. V and J calls and clone size are copied from that table; D and trimming were computed from the DNA. The sample has roughly 65,000 clones; over 85% are singletons. The source of this sequence is a man in his 70s with active COVID-19. The sequenced sample consisted of peripheral blood. The rearrangement links TRBV5-1 to TRBJ2-2, with a tentative D call TRBD1 (6 bases). For the CDR3, the DNA is TGCGCCAGCAGCTGGACAGTACCCGGGGAGCTGTTTTTT. It translates to CASSWTVPGELFF.